The following is a T cell receptor beta chain sequence with its context. No antigen is known for it. Looked up from germline, CDR1 is SNHLY and CDR2 is FYNNEI. The CDR3 has 13 residues. V shed 7 bases and J shed 1 base, with 10 bases lying between them. Method: immunoSEQ multiplex PCR; TCRdb's copy keeps in-frame clones and lacks some. The sample carries roughly 56,000 clones, around three quarters recorded once. Subsequent to a culture period of about ten days, CD4+ T cells were isolated. No vaccinee had earlier SARS-CoV-2 infection, and nucleocapsid antibodies were negative. This specimen belongs to a study of vaccination effects on CD4 cells after COVID-19. For the study at large: All study participants received two doses of BNT162b2 or mRNA-1273 vaccine. They grew over 1.5 million PBMC in each well, adding approximately 10 IU/ml IL-2 and about 10 ug/ml peptides. Study findings and constraints: In the late period after vaccination, infection- and vaccine-induced clones contracted markedly.

Sequenced here: CD4+ T cells from PBMCs cultured without peptide, sampled before COVID-19 vaccination. This TCR was recovered from a human donor who received a COVID-19 vaccine. The chain recombines TRBV2 with TRBJ1-1; D is undetermined. The CDR3 region has the DNA TGTGCCAGCACGTCCTCGAAGAACACTGAAGCTTTCTTT. Its protein product is CASTSSKNTEAFF.